A selection of T cell receptor beta chains follows, all from one sample in a study of shared clonotypes between healthy human individuals. Assay: immunoSEQ multiplex PCR; the TCRdb copy retains only in-frame clones and omits some. The profile shows over a million clones, approximately 98% of them singletons. The sequenced sample consisted of naive CD4+ T cells sorted from blood. The receptors originated from a man aged 30 to 45 in good health. Each CDR3 is given with its conserved first and last residue. The order of the fields is V gene, J gene, clone size, D gene, CDR3 DNA, CDR3 protein. The D gene is left open where the match is weak. Rows give clone size only sometimes, using once, few, many, or a class for an expanded clone.

v_gene: TRBV19; j_gene: TRBJ2-7; abundance: .; d_gene: .; CDR3nt: TGTGCCAGTAGTGAGGACCGGAGCTCCTACGAGCAGTACTTC; CDR3aa: CASSEDRSSYEQYF
v_gene: TRBV5-1; j_gene: TRBJ1-4; abundance: .; d_gene: .; CDR3nt: TGCGCCAGCAGCACCCAGGGAACTAATGAAAAACTGTTTTTT; CDR3aa: CASSTQGTNEKLFF
v_gene: TRBV19; j_gene: TRBJ1-1; abundance: .; d_gene: TRBD1; CDR3nt: TGTGCCAGTAGTATACCGGGACAGGGGAGCCCTGAAGCTTTCTTT; CDR3aa: CASSIPGQGSPEAFF
v_gene: TRBV18; j_gene: TRBJ2-7; abundance: .; d_gene: .; CDR3nt: TGTGCCAGCTCACCAACCTTTGCTATTACAGCCCTATCCGAGCAGTACTTC; CDR3aa: CASSPTFAITALSEQYF
v_gene: TRBV10-1; j_gene: TRBJ1-2; abundance: few; d_gene: TRBD1; CDR3nt: TGCGCCAGCAGTGAGTCTCCAGGGGGGGATGGCTACACCTTC; CDR3aa: CASSESPGGDGYTF
v_gene: TRBV7-9; j_gene: TRBJ1-2; abundance: .; d_gene: .; CDR3nt: TGTGCCAGCAGCGAATCCGGGATCCCCTATGGCTACACCTTC; CDR3aa: CASSESGIPYGYTF
v_gene: TRBV30; j_gene: TRBJ2-2; abundance: .; d_gene: TRBD2; CDR3nt: TGTGCCTGGAGCTTCCGTGTAGCGGGAGGGATCGGGAACACCGGGGAGCTGTTTTTT; CDR3aa: CAWSFRVAGGIGNTGELFF
v_gene: TRBV5-1; j_gene: TRBJ2-7; abundance: .; d_gene: TRBD1; CDR3nt: TGCGCCAGCCGCGAGACAGGGGCCCGCGAGCAGTACTTC; CDR3aa: CASRETGAREQYF
v_gene: TRBV2; j_gene: TRBJ2-5; abundance: .; d_gene: TRBD1; CDR3nt: TGTGCCAGCAGTGCTTGGGACAGTGAACAAGAGACCCAGTACTTC; CDR3aa: CASSAWDSEQETQYF
v_gene: TRBV9; j_gene: TRBJ2-2; abundance: .; d_gene: .; CDR3nt: TGTGCCAGCAGCGTAGAGGAGAACACCGGGGAGCTGTTTTTT; CDR3aa: CASSVEENTGELFF
v_gene: TRBV5-6; j_gene: TRBJ2-7; abundance: .; d_gene: .; CDR3nt: TGTGCCAGCAGCACCTACACCTACGAGCAGTACTTC; CDR3aa: CASSTYTYEQYF
v_gene: TRBV5-1; j_gene: TRBJ1-1; abundance: .; d_gene: .; CDR3nt: TGCGCCAGCAGCTTGATCAGGGTGAACACTGAAGCTTTCTTT; CDR3aa: CASSLIRVNTEAFF
v_gene: TRBV18; j_gene: TRBJ2-5; abundance: once; d_gene: .; CDR3nt: TGTGCCAGCTCACCCCTCGGGGGTACAGGGCAAGAGACCCAGTACTTC; CDR3aa: CASSPLGGTGQETQYF
v_gene: TRBV27; j_gene: TRBJ2-3; abundance: .; d_gene: TRBD2; CDR3nt: TGTGCCACCCGAGGACTAGCGAAGAACACAGATACGCAGTATTTT; CDR3aa: CATRGLAKNTDTQYF
v_gene: TRBV18; j_gene: TRBJ2-7; abundance: .; d_gene: TRBD1; CDR3nt: TGTGCCAGCTCAACCCTAGGGACAGGGGTAGGCGAGCAGTACTTC; CDR3aa: CASSTLGTGVGEQYF
v_gene: TRBV5-1; j_gene: TRBJ2-4; abundance: .; d_gene: .; CDR3nt: TGCGCCAGCAGCCCTCCTAACACAGGGAGTAGAAAAAACATTCAGTACTTC; CDR3aa: CASSPPNTGSRKNIQYF
v_gene: TRBV6-5; j_gene: TRBJ1-2; abundance: .; d_gene: TRBD1; CDR3nt: TGTGCCAGCAGCCAAGGGGGCGCGAGGTTTGGCTACACCTTC; CDR3aa: CASSQGGARFGYTF
v_gene: TRBV10-3; j_gene: TRBJ2-7; abundance: .; d_gene: .; CDR3nt: TGTGCCATCAGTGATAGGGGGGGCGTCGACGAGCAGTACTTC; CDR3aa: CAISDRGGVDEQYF
v_gene: TRBV6-5; j_gene: TRBJ2-1; abundance: .; d_gene: TRBD2; CDR3nt: TGTGCCAGCAACCCCGGGACTAGCGGGCCTTATGAGCAGTTCTTC; CDR3aa: CASNPGTSGPYEQFF
v_gene: TRBV5-1; j_gene: TRBJ2-5; abundance: .; d_gene: TRBD1; CDR3nt: TGCGCCAGCGGGACAGGGTTCAGCGAGACCCAGTACTTC; CDR3aa: CASGTGFSETQYF
v_gene: TRBV9; j_gene: TRBJ2-3; abundance: once; d_gene: .; CDR3nt: TGTGCCAGCAGCGCCACCTCTGTAGGGGGTAGCACAGATACGCAGTATTTT; CDR3aa: CASSATSVGGSTDTQYF
v_gene: TRBV6-1; j_gene: TRBJ1-1; abundance: .; d_gene: .; CDR3nt: TGTGCCAGCAGTGAAGAGCTAAGGCATTGGAACACTGAAGCTTTCTTT; CDR3aa: CASSEELRHWNTEAFF
v_gene: TRBV7-6; j_gene: TRBJ2-2; abundance: .; d_gene: .; CDR3nt: TGTGCCAGCAGCTTCGACGCTGGGGGTTACACCGGGGAGCTGTTTTTT; CDR3aa: CASSFDAGGYTGELFF
v_gene: TRBV29-1; j_gene: TRBJ2-3; abundance: .; d_gene: TRBD2; CDR3nt: TGCAGCGCCTGGGGCGGGGGGGCAACAGATACGCAGTATTTT; CDR3aa: CSAWGGGATDTQYF
v_gene: TRBV11-2; j_gene: TRBJ2-7; abundance: .; d_gene: .; CDR3nt: TGTGCCAGCAGCTTAGACCCCACATCATACGAGCAGTACTTC; CDR3aa: CASSLDPTSYEQYF
v_gene: TRBV18; j_gene: TRBJ2-1; abundance: .; d_gene: TRBD1; CDR3nt: TGTGCCAGCTCACCCCAACGGGACAGGGAGCAGTTCTTC; CDR3aa: CASSPQRDREQFF
v_gene: TRBV14; j_gene: TRBJ2-1; abundance: .; d_gene: TRBD1; CDR3nt: TGTGCCAGCAGCCATTCGACAGGGTACAATGAGCAGTTCTTC; CDR3aa: CASSHSTGYNEQFF
v_gene: TRBV7-3; j_gene: TRBJ2-1; abundance: once; d_gene: .; CDR3nt: TGTGCCAGCAGGTCCCCCGGGAATAACAATGAGCAGTTCTTC; CDR3aa: CASRSPGNNNEQFF
v_gene: TRBV6-5; j_gene: TRBJ2-3; abundance: .; d_gene: TRBD2; CDR3nt: TGTGCCAGCAGTTACAGACTAGCGGTTAGCACAGATACGCAGTATTTT; CDR3aa: CASSYRLAVSTDTQYF
v_gene: TRBV5-4; j_gene: TRBJ2-3; abundance: .; d_gene: TRBD2; CDR3nt: TGTGCCAGCAGTTTAAACCCCGGACTAGCGGGAGTCTACGTTACGCAGTATTTT; CDR3aa: CASSLNPGLAGVYVTQYF
v_gene: TRBV28; j_gene: TRBJ1-2; abundance: .; d_gene: TRBD1; CDR3nt: TGTGCCAGTTCGGGGACAGGAGTTTTTTACGACTATGGCTACACCTTC; CDR3aa: CASSGTGVFYDYGYTF
v_gene: TRBV30; j_gene: TRBJ2-7; abundance: once; d_gene: .; CDR3nt: TGTGCCTGGAGCACCACGCCCCCTCGTAGCTCCTACGAGCAGTACTTC; CDR3aa: CAWSTTPPRSSYEQYF
v_gene: TRBV5-4; j_gene: TRBJ2-5; abundance: .; d_gene: .; CDR3nt: TGTGCCAGCAGCTTGGTCTTAGGGGGGACCCAAGAGACCCAGTACTTC; CDR3aa: CASSLVLGGTQETQYF
v_gene: TRBV4-3; j_gene: TRBJ2-7; abundance: .; d_gene: TRBD2; CDR3nt: TGCGCCAGCAGTAGGAGGCTAGCGGGAACCTACGAGCAGTACTTC; CDR3aa: CASSRRLAGTYEQYF
v_gene: TRBV2; j_gene: TRBJ1-1; abundance: .; d_gene: .; CDR3nt: TGTGCCAGCAGTTGGGTGGTGGGTTCCACTGAAGCTTTCTTT; CDR3aa: CASSWVVGSTEAFF
v_gene: TRBV28; j_gene: TRBJ2-7; abundance: .; d_gene: .; CDR3nt: TGTGCCAGCAGCTCCGTGGGGTTCTCCTACGAGCAGTACTTC; CDR3aa: CASSSVGFSYEQYF
v_gene: TRBV11-2; j_gene: TRBJ1-2; abundance: .; d_gene: .; CDR3nt: TGTGCCAGCAGCTTAAGCCAGGGGACTAACTATGGCTACACCTTC; CDR3aa: CASSLSQGTNYGYTF
v_gene: TRBV15; j_gene: TRBJ2-1; abundance: .; d_gene: .; CDR3nt: TGTGCCACCAGAGGGGGCTCCTACAATGAGCAGTTCTTC; CDR3aa: CATRGGSYNEQFF
v_gene: TRBV6-1; j_gene: TRBJ1-5; abundance: .; d_gene: .; CDR3nt: TGTGCCAGCAGTGACCAGACAGCTTTTCCCAATCAGCCCCAGCATTTT; CDR3aa: CASSDQTAFPNQPQHF
v_gene: TRBV2; j_gene: TRBJ1-2; abundance: .; d_gene: .; CDR3nt: TGTGCCAGCAGTGAAGGACGGCATGGCTATGGCTACACCTTC; CDR3aa: CASSEGRHGYGYTF
v_gene: TRBV7-9; j_gene: TRBJ2-7; abundance: .; d_gene: .; CDR3nt: TGTGCCAGCAGCTTGGGCGAAGTCAACGACTTC; CDR3aa: CASSLGEVNDF
v_gene: TRBV4-3; j_gene: TRBJ1-1; abundance: .; d_gene: TRBD1; CDR3nt: TGCGCCAGCAGCCCCGACAGGGGGGCGAACACTGAAGCTTTCTTT; CDR3aa: CASSPDRGANTEAFF
v_gene: TRBV7-7; j_gene: TRBJ2-2; abundance: .; d_gene: TRBD1; CDR3nt: TGTGCCAGCAGCTTCTTGGACAGGGGGCCCGGGGAGCTGTTTTTT; CDR3aa: CASSFLDRGPGELFF
v_gene: TRBV4-1; j_gene: TRBJ2-2; abundance: .; d_gene: TRBD2; CDR3nt: TGCGCCAGCAGCCCCCGGAGTAGCGGGAGTGCCGCCGGGGAGCTGTTTTTT; CDR3aa: CASSPRSSGSAAGELFF
v_gene: TRBV19; j_gene: TRBJ2-7; abundance: .; d_gene: .; CDR3nt: TGTGCCAGTAGTAGCGAGGGGTCCTACGAGCAGTACTTC; CDR3aa: CASSSEGSYEQYF
v_gene: TRBV7-9; j_gene: TRBJ1-2; abundance: .; d_gene: TRBD1; CDR3nt: TGTGCCAGCAGCCCACAAATGGACAGGGGGTATGGCTACACCTTC; CDR3aa: CASSPQMDRGYGYTF
v_gene: TRBV13; j_gene: TRBJ2-1; abundance: .; d_gene: TRBD2; CDR3nt: TGTGCCAGCAGCCGACGTCCTAGCGGGAGGGGACATGAGCAGTTCTTC; CDR3aa: CASSRRPSGRGHEQFF
v_gene: TRBV18; j_gene: TRBJ1-1; abundance: once; d_gene: .; CDR3nt: TGTGCCAGCTCAAGTGGGTCAAGTACTGAAGCTTTCTTT; CDR3aa: CASSSGSSTEAFF
v_gene: TRBV5-4; j_gene: TRBJ2-5; abundance: .; d_gene: .; CDR3nt: TGTGCCAGCAGCTTGGCGGCTGGGAGAACACAAGAGACCCAGTACTTC; CDR3aa: CASSLAAGRTQETQYF
v_gene: TRBV19; j_gene: TRBJ1-5; abundance: .; d_gene: .; CDR3nt: TGTGCCAGTAGTACCAACGGACGGGAGTTGCATTTT; CDR3aa: CASSTNGRELHF
v_gene: TRBV5-1; j_gene: TRBJ1-4; abundance: .; d_gene: .; CDR3nt: TGCGCCAGCAGCTTGGGACAGAACGAAAAACTGTTTTTT; CDR3aa: CASSLGQNEKLFF
v_gene: TRBV14; j_gene: TRBJ2-3; abundance: .; d_gene: .; CDR3nt: TGTGCCAGCAGCCAAATGCCCTCTACGCAGTATTTT; CDR3aa: CASSQMPSTQYF